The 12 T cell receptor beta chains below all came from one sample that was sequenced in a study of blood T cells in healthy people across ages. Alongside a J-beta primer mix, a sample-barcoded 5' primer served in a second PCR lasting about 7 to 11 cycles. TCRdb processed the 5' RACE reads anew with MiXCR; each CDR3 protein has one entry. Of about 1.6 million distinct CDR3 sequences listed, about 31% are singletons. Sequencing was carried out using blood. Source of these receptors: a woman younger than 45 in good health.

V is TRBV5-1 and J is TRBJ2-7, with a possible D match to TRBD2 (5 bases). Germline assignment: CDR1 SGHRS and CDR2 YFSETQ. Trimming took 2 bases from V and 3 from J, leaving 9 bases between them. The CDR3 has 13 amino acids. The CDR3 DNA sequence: TGCGCCAGCAGCTTTTACGGGGACTACGAGCAGTACTTC. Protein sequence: CASSFYGDYEQYF. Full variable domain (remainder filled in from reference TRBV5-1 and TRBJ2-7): KAGVTQTPRYLIKTRGQQVTLSCSPISGHRSVSWYQQTPGQGLQFLFEYFSETQRNKGNFPGRFSGRQFSNSRSEMNVSTLELGDSALYLCASSFYGDYEQYFGPGTRLTVT.

The CDR3, as DNA: TGCAGTGCTAGAGCCCTGGACATCTATGGCTACACCTTC. Translating gives CSARALDIYGYTF. V is TRBV20-1 and J is TRBJ1-2, with a tentative D call TRBD1 (5 bases). This CDR3 spans 13 amino acids. V lost 1 base to trimming and J lost 4 bases, with 10 bases between them. Germline CDR1 is DFQATT and CDR2 is SNEGSKA (reference sequence).

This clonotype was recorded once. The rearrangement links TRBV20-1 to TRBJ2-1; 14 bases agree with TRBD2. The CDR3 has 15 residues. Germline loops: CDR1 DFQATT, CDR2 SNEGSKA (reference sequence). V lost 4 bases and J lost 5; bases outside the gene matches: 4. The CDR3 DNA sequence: TGCAGTGCTAAGACTAGCGGGAGGGCCAACAATGAGCAGTTCTTC. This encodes CSAKTSGRANNEQFF.

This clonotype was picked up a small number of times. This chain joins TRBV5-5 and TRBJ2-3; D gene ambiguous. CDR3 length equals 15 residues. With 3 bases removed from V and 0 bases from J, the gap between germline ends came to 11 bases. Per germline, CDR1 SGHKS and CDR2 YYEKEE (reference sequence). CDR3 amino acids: CASSSPFLSTDTQYF. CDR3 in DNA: TGTGCCAGCAGCTCCCCGTTCCTGAGCACAGATACGCAGTATTTT.

The CDR3 reads CSARDVGPSGVQETQYF. CDR3 in DNA: TGCAGTGCTAGAGATGTGGGGCCTAGCGGGGTACAAGAGACCCAGTACTTC. This rearrangement joins TRBV20-1 to TRBJ2-5, with 9 bases lining up with TRBD2. Germline CDR1 is DFQATT and CDR2 is SNEGSKA (reference sequence). This CDR3 region has 17 residues. V dropped 0 bases and J dropped 2; count of bases not matched to a gene: 10.

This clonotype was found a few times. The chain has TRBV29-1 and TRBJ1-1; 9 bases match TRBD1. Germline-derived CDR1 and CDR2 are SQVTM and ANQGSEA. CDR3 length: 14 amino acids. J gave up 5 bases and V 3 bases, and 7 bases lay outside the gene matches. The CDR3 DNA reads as TGCAGCGTTGATTGGGGACAGGGAACAACTGAAGCTTTCTTT. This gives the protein CSVDWGQGTTEAFF. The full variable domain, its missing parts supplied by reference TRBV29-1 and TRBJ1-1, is SAVISQKPSRDICQRGTSLTIQCQVDSQVTMMFWYRQQPGQSLTLIATANQGSEATYESGFVIDKFPISRPNLTFSTLTVSNMSPEDSSIYLCSVDWGQGTTEAFFGQGTRLTVV.

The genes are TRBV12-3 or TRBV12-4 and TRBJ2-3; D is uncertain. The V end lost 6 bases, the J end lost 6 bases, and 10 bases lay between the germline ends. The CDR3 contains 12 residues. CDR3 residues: CASRGKGDTQYF. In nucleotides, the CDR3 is TGTGCCAGCAGGGGGAAAGGCGATACGCAGTATTTT.

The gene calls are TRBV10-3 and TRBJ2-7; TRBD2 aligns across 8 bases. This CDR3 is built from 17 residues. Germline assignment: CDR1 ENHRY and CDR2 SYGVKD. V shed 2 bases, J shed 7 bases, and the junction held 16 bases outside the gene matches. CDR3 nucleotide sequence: TGTGCCATCAGTGAGCAACCGAGCGGGAGAGGGGACAATGAGCAGTACTTC. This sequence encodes CAISEQPSGRGDNEQYF.

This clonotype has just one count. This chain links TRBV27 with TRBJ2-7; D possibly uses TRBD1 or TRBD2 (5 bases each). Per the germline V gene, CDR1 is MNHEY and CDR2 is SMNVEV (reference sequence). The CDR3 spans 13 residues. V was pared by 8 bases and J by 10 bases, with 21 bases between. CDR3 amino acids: CASLRAGKEAQYF. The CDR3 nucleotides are TGTGCCAGCCTTCGGGCAGGGAAGGAGGCCCAGTACTTC.

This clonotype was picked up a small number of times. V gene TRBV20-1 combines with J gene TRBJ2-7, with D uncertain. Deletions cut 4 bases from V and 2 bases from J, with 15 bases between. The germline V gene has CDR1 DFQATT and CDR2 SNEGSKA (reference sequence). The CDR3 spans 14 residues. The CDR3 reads CSAKPDQVPYEQYF. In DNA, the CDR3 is TGCAGTGCTAAGCCCGATCAGGTTCCCTACGAGCAGTACTTC.

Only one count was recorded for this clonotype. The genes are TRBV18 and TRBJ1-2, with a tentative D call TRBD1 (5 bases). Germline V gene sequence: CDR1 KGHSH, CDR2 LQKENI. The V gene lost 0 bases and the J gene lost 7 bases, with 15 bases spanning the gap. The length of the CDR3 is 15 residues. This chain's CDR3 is CASSPPGTAIIGYTF. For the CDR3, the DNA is TGTGCCAGCTCACCACCAGGGACCGCCATTATTGGCTACACCTTC.

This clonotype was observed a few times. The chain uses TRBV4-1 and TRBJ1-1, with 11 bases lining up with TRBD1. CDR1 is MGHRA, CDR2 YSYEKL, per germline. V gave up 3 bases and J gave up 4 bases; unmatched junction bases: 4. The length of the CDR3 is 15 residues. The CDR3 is CASSQAGQGGTEAFF. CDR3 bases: TGCGCCAGCAGCCAGGCGGGACAGGGGGGCACTGAAGCTTTCTTT.